The subject of this entry is one TCR beta chain. Its target is unknown. This sample is drawn from a study of T-cell reconstitution after alpha-beta-depleted transplantation in children. Study-wide results and limits: Reportedly, alpha-beta T cells present about two months post-transplant originated from several hundred expanded clones of graft origin. Newly produced T cells mostly accounted for T-cell counts and diversity one year post-transplant. Surviving recipient T cells and thymic progenitors produced the high day-60 TCRbeta diversity seen in some patients.

A TCRbeta library incorporating unique molecular identifiers was prepared. Each CDR3 protein gets one entry after TCRdb re-called the PCR reads with MiXCR. This sample carries fewer than 750,000 distinct CDR3 sequences, roughly 23% of them seen once, and the ten largest clones take approximately 14%. This TCR was recovered from a boy less than two years old who had a stem cell transplant for acute myeloid leukemia, so the T cells may come from the graft donor. Material: PBMCs, mostly from graft donor cells, obtained 360 days after TCRalphabeta/CD19-depleted stem cell transplant.

Here the CDR3 reads CASSPRTRNNEQFF. The DNA of the CDR3 is TGCGCCAGCAGCCCCCGGACAAGAAACAATGAGCAGTTCTTC. The J gene is TRBJ2-1, the V gene TRBV5-1, with D possibly being TRBD1 (5 bases). In germline, CDR1 is SGHRS, CDR2 YFSETQ. This CDR3 contains 14 residues. The ends were cut back, 4 bases at V and 5 bases at J, with 13 bases in the middle.